A selection of T cell receptor beta chains follows, all from one sample in a study of naive CD8 T cells in extremely preterm neonates. Assay: immunoSEQ multiplex PCR; the TCRdb copy retains only in-frame clones and omits some. Here the sample spans about 7,500 clones, about 98% being singletons. Sequencing was carried out using naive CD8+ T cells from cord blood. The receptors stem from a newborn in good health. The CDR3 runs from the conserved cysteine through the conserved F or W. A D gene is named only where the DNA matches it firmly.

>-|TRBJ2-7|TRBV6-4
CASSAYRGLSYEQYF
>-|TRBJ1-1|TRBV5-1
CASSLDAGAFAEAFF
>TRBD1|TRBJ2-7|TRBV2
CASRPGQIKGLGYEQYF
>-|TRBJ2-5|TRBV4-3
CASSQGRGQGETQYF
>-|TRBJ1-2|TRBV9
CASSVGGGIHTF
>TRBD1|TRBJ1-1|TRBV4-2
CASTPKTGKNTEAFF
>TRBD1|TRBJ1-2|TRBV7-6
CASSLSQTGVYGYTF
>TRBD2|TRBJ2-2|TRBV6-6
CASSPTSGGAGGELFF
>TRBD2|TRBJ2-5|TRBV9
CASSGAGTRQETQYF
>TRBD1|TRBJ1-1|TRBV9
CASSARDSTEAFF
>TRBD1|TRBJ2-3|TRBV5-1
CASSLGQGADTQYF
>TRBD1|TRBJ2-3|TRBV30
CAWSVLETGGADTQYF
>-|TRBJ1-2|TRBV2
CARQARSGGPYGYTF
>-|TRBJ2-1|TRBV27
CASSLWQGDEQFF
>TRBD2|TRBJ2-7|TRBV4-1
CASSQGYLAAAEQYF
>TRBD1|TRBJ2-1|TRBV9
CASSVGTGNYNEQFF
>-|TRBJ1-2|TRBV6-1
CASSVTAGDYGYTF
>TRBD2|TRBJ2-5|TRBV4-1
CASSQVPGGGRETQYF
>TRBD1|TRBJ2-7|TRBV6-5
CASSPRQGQYEQYF
>-|TRBJ2-2|TRBV5-1
CASTSAGELFF
>TRBD2|TRBJ2-3|TRBV6-5
CASSYWQGGVTDTQYF
>-|TRBJ2-1|TRBV21-1
CASSRRSQGVEQFF
>-|TRBJ2-1|TRBV13
CASSLGRLSNEQFF
>TRBD2|TRBJ2-3|TRBV9
CASAGGPGIWADTQYF
>TRBD2|TRBJ2-1|TRBV9
CASSGTSGGALNEQFF
>TRBD1|TRBJ2-7|TRBV11-2
CASSLRDRGNEQYF
>TRBD1|TRBJ1-2|TRBV9
CASSGGQGAHYGYTF
>-|TRBJ1-1|TRBV29-1
CSVGQNTEAFF
>-|TRBJ1-1|TRBV4-1
CASSHPLRRGEDTEAFF
>-|-|TRBV30
CAWSPSYEQYF
>TRBD2|-|TRBV7-2
CASSWTSGGAYEQYF
>TRBD2|TRBJ2-3|TRBV5-1
CASSSFGGGDTDTQYF